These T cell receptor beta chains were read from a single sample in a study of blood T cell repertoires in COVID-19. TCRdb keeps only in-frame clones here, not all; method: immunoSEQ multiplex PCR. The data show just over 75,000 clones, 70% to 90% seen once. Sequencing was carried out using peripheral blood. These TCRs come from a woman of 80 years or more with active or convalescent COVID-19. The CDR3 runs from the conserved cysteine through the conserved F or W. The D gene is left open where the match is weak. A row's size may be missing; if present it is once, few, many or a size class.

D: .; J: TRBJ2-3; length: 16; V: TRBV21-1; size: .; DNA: TGTGCCAGCAGCAAAGGAGAAGTAGACAGGGGGAGGAAGCAGTATTTT; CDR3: CASSKGEVDRGRKQYF
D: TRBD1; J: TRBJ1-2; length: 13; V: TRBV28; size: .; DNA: TGTGCCAGCCGGGACAGAATGATGGGTGGCTACACCTTC; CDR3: CASRDRMMGGYTF
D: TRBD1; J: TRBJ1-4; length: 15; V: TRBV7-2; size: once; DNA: TGTGCCAGCAGCTCCCGACAGGGCGGTAATGAAAAACTGTTTTTT; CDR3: CASSSRQGGNEKLFF
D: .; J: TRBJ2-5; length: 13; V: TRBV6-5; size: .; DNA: TGTGCCAGCAGTTTCCGGCCTAGGGAGACCCAGTACTTC; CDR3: CASSFRPRETQYF
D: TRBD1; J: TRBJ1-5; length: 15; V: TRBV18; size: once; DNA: TGTGCCAGCTCACCCAACAGGGGATCGAATCAGCCCCAGCATTTT; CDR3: CASSPNRGSNQPQHF
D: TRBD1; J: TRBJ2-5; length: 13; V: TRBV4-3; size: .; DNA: TGCGCCAGCAGCCAACGACAGGGGGCGGCCCAGTACTTC; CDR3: CASSQRQGAAQYF
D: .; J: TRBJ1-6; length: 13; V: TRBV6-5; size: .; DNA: TGTGCCAGCAGCACGGGTCGAAATTCACCCCTCCACTTT; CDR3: CASSTGRNSPLHF
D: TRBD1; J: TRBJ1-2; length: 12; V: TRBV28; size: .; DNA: TGTGCCAGCAGCACTGACAGGGATGGCTACACCTTC; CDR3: CASSTDRDGYTF
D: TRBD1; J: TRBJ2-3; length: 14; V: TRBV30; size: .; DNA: TGTGCCTGGTCCAGGGGGCGCGGGACAGATACGCAGTATTTT; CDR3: CAWSRGRGTDTQYF
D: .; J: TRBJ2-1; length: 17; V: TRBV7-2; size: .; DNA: TGTGCCAGCAGCTTAGCGCCGGCAGGGCGTCCCTACAATGAGCAGTTCTTC; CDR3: CASSLAPAGRPYNEQFF
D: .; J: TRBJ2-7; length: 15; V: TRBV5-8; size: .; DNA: TGTGCCAGCAGCTATACAGGGTCTCTCTCCTACGAGCAGTACTTC; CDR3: CASSYTGSLSYEQYF
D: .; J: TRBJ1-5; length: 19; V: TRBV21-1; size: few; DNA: TGTGCCAGCAGCCGCCCGGGACAGTTAACCCAAATTAGCAATCAGCCCCAGCATTTT; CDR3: CASSRPGQLTQISNQPQHF
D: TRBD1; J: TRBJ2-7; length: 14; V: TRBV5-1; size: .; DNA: TGCGCCAGCTCCGTGTGGGCAGGGGGCTACGAGCAGTACTTC; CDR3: CASSVWAGGYEQYF
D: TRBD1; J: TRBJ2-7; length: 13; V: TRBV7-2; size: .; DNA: TGTGCCAGCAGCCCCCGGACAGGGGACGAGCAGTACTTC; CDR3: CASSPRTGDEQYF
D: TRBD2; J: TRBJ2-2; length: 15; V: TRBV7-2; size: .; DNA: TGTGCCAGCAGCTCAAGGGTAGCGGGAACCGGGGAGCTGTTTTTT; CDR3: CASSSRVAGTGELFF
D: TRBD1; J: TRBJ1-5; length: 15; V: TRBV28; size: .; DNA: TGTGCCAGCAGTTTAAGGGACAGGCCTAATCAGCCCCAGCATTTT; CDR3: CASSLRDRPNQPQHF
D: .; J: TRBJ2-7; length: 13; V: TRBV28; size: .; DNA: TGTGCCAGCAGTTTAAGAGTCTCCTACGAGCAGTACTTC; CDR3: CASSLRVSYEQYF
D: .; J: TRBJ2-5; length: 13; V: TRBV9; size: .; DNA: TGTGCCAGCAGCGAGGGGTCCCTAGAGACCCAGTACTTC; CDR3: CASSEGSLETQYF
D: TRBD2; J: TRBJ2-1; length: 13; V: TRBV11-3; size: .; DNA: TGTGCCAGCAGCTCCGGACTAGCCTATGAGCAGTTCTTC; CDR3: CASSSGLAYEQFF
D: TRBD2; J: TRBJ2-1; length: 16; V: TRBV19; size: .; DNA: TGTGCCAGTAGCGAGACTAGCGGGGGCTCCTACAATGAGCAGTTCTTC; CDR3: CASSETSGGSYNEQFF
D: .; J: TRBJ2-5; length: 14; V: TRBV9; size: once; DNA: TGTGCCAGCAGCATTAGCGTGGGTTGGGAGACCCAGTACTTC; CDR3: CASSISVGWETQYF
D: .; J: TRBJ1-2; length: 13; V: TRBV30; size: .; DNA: TGTGCCTGGAGTGTAAATCGGGTAGATGGCTACACCTTC; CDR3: CAWSVNRVDGYTF
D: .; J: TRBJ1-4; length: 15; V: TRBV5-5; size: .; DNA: TGTGCCAGCAGCTTCGCTGGGGGGGGTGCGGAAAAACTGTTTTTT; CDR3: CASSFAGGGAEKLFF
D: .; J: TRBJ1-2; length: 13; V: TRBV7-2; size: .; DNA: TGTGCCAGCAGCTTAGCACAGGGCGCTTTAAGCACCTTC; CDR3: CASSLAQGALSTF
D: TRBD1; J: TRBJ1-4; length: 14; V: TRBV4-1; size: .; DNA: TGCGCCAGCAGCCAAACAGGGGGTAGGGAAAAACTGTTTTTT; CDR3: CASSQTGGREKLFF
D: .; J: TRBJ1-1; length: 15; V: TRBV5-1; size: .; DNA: TGCGCCAGCAGCTTGGGGGCAACAGGGAAAATCAGAGCTTTCTTT; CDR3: CASSLGATGKIRAFF